This TCR beta chain was captured by sequencing in a study of blood T cell repertoires in COVID-19 (dated by TCRdb to 2020 to 2022). Looking at the study overall: Samples from collaborators originated in the United States, Italy and Spain and spanned both the acute and convalescent phases of COVID-19. The prospective study material was composed of cDNA or gDNA derived from T cells, B-cell-depleted T cells, or PBMCs. Deeply sampled blood TCRbeta repertoires from subjects exposed to, actively infected with, or recovered from COVID-19 were included in the dataset. The repertoires were made available in a free public database intended to serve as a resource for research on the immune response to SARS-CoV-2. The samples were drawn from two sources: the first 160 participants of the ongoing ImmuneRACE study, and 1,200 or so subjects contributed by 6 global collaborators. Nearly every sample came with metadata listing a de-identified subject ID, COVID-19 status, age in years and sex. HLA class I and class II types, where available, came from metadata supplied by the sample provider rather than from assay-based typing.

Collaborating institutions collected whole blood in K2EDTA tubes following their own protocols. Collaborator samples were shipped for TCRbeta analysis as frozen whole blood, isolated PBMCs, or DNA extracted from either sample type. As for this clone: The specificity of this receptor is unknown. No qualities accompany the bases; no much larger clone lies one base away.

Overall study results and their limits: Clinical and demographic metadata were provided uncurated, with the amount varying by source and participant.

TCRbeta CDR3 regions were amplified from genomic DNA by means of the immunoSEQ Assay, a bias-controlled multiplex PCR. The study's own analysis went as follows. Within the assay, amplification of reference gene primers was used to estimate how many nucleated cells each sample contained. Sequence reads were collapsed and filtered to measure the absolute abundance of every unique TCRbeta CDR3 rearrangement. Productive Simpson clonality was computed per sample as the square root of Simpson's diversity index over productive rearrangements. TCRdb took over this immuneACCESS table, retaining in-frame rearrangements with V and J assigned. Such tables are incomplete; in checked studies, under half of the missing clones stem from an unresolved V gene, and the remainder is unexplained. The DNA gave D and trimming, while V, J and clone size come from that table. For this sample there are 170,000 or so clones; roughly 86% appear just once. 2.7% of the sample belongs to the ten largest clones.

Specimen: peripheral blood. The TCR originated in a man aged 35-49 years with active or convalescent COVID-19.

The sequenced DNA: TGTGCCAGCAGCCCAACTAGTGAAGAGACCCAGTACTTC. This is translated as CASSPTSEETQYF. The rearrangement combines TRBV12-3 or TRBV12-4 with TRBJ2-5; a tentative D call is TRBD2 (5 bases match). The CDR3 starts with the cysteine, ends with the phenylalanine, and has 13 residues. Just CDR3 DNA is preserved here, 39 bases in frame from base 1. V is shortened by 6 bases, J by 3 bases, and the region joining them spans 11 bases.